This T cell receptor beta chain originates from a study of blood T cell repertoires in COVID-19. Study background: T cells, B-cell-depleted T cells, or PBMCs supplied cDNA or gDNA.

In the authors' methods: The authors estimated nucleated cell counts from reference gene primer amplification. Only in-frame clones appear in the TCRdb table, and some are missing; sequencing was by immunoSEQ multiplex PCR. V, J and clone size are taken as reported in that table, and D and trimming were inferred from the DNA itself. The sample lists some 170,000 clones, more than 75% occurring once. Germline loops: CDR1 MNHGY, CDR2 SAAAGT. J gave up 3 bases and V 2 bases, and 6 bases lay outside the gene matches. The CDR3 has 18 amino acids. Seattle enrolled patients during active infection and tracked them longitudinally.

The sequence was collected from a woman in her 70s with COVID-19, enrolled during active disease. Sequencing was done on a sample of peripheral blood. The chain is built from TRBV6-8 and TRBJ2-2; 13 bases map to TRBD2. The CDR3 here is CASSYKKGLAGDTGELFF. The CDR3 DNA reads TGTGCCAGCAGTTACAAAAAAGGACTAGCGGGAGACACCGGGGAGCTGTTTTTT.